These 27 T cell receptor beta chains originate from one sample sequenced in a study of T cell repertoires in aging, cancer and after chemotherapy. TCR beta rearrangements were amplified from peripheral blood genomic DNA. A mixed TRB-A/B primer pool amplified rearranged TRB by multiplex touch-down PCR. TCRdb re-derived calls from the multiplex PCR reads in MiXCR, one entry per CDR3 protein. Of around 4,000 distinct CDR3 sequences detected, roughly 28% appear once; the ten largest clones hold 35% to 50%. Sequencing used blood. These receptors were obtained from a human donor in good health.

The CDR3 protein is CASRPLSATGVDLSGANVLTF. The CDR3 DNA sequence: TGTGCCAGCAGACCTCTGAGTGCCACCGGGGTGGACCTCTCTGGGGCCAACGTCCTGACTTTC. The chain links TRBV12-3 or TRBV12-4 to TRBJ2-6; a possible D gene is TRBD2 (5 bases). CDR3 size: 21 residues. The V and J ends lost 6 bases and 0 bases respectively, with 27 bases between them.

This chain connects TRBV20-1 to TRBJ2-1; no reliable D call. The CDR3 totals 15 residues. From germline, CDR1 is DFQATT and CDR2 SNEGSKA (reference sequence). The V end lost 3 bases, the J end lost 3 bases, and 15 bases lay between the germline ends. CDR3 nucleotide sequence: TGCAGTGCTAGCGGTGGAATAGCCAGCTACAATGAGCAGTTCTTC. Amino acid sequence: CSASGGIASYNEQFF.

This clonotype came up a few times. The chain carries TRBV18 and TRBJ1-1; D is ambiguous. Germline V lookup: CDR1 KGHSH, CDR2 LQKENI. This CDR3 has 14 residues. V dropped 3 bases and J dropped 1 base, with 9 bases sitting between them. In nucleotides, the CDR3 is TGTGCCAGCTCACCGCAACCGCCGAACACTGAAGCTTTCTTT. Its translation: CASSPQPPNTEAFF.

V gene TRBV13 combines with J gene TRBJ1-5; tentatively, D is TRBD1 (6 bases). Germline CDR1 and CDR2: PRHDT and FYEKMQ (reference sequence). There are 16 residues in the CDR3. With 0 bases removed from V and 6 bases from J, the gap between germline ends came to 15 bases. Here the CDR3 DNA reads TGTGCCAGCAGCTTAGGAGGACAGTGGGCAGGTCAGCCCCAGCATTTT. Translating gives CASSLGGQWAGQPQHF.

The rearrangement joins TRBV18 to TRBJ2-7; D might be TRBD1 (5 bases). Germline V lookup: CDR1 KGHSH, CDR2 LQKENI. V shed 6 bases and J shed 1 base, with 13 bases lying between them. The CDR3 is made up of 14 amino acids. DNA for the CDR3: TGTGCCAGCTCGGCCTGGGGCTCGTCCTACGAGCAGTACTTC. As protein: CASSAWGSSYEQYF. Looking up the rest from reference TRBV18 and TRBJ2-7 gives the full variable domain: NAGVMQNPRHLVRRRGQEARLRCSPMKGHSHVYWYRQLPEEGLKFMVYLQKENIIDESGMPKERFSAEFPKEGPSILRIQQVVRGDSAAYFCASSAWGSSYEQYFGPGTRLTVT.

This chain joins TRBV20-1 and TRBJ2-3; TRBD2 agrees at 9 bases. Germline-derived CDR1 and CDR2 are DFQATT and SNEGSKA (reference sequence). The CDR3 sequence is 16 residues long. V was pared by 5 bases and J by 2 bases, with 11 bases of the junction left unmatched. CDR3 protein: CSAGGTAGGFTDTQYF. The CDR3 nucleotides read TGCAGTGCTGGGGGAACAGCGGGAGGCTTCACAGATACGCAGTATTTT.

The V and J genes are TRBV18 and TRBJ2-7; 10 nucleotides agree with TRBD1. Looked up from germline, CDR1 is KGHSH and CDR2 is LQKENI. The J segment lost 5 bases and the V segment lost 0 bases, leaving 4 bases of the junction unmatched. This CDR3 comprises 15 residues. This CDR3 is CASSPPGQGRNEQYF. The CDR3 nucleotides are TGTGCCAGCTCACCACCGGGACAGGGGAGGAACGAGCAGTACTTC.

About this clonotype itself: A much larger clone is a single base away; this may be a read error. The CDR3 region has the DNA TGTGCCACCAGCAGCAGGTGTGGTTCTGGAAACACCATATATTTT. Its translation: CATSSRCGSGNTIYF. The rearrangement links TRBV15 to TRBJ1-3; D not resolved. CDR1 and CDR2 (germline): LNHNV, YYDKDF (reference sequence). The CDR3 is 15 amino acids. V dropped 3 bases and J dropped 1 base, with 10 bases sitting between them.

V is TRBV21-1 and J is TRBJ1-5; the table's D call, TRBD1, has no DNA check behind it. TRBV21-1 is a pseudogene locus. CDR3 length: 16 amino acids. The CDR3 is CASCRRDSGINQPQHF. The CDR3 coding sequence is TGTGCCAGCTGCCGAAGGGATTCAGGGATCAATCAGCCCCAGCATTTT.

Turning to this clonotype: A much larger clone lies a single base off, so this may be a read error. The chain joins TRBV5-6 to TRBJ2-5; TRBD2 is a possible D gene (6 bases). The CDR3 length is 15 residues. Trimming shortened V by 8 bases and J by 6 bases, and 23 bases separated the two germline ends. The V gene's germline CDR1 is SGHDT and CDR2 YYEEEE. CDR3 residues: CASSSGVVVGKTQYF. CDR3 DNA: TGTGCCAGTAGTTCGGGGGTCGTGGTCGGAAAGACCCAGTACTTC.

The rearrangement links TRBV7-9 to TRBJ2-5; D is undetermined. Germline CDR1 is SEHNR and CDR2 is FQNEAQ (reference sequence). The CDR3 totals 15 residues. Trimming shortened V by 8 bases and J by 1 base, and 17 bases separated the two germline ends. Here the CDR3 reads CASRALDGFQETQYF. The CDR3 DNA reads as TGTGCCAGCCGAGCCCTGGACGGCTTCCAAGAGACCCAGTACTTC.

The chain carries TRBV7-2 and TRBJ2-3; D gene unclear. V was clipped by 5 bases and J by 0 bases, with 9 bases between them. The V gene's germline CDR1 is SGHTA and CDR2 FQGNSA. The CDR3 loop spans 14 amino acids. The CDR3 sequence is CASSPSHSTDTQYF. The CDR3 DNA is TGTGCCAGCAGCCCCTCCCATAGCACAGATACGCAGTATTTT.

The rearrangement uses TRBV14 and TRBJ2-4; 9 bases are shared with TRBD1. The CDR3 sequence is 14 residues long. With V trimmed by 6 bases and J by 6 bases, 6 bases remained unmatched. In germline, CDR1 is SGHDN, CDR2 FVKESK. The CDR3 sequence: CASRQGQGGNIQYF. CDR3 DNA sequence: TGTGCCAGCAGACAGGGACAGGGAGGAAACATTCAGTACTTC.

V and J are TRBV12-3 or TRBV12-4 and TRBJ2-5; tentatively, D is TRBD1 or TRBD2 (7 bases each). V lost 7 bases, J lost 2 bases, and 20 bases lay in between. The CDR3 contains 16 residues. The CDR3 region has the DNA TGTGCCAGCACTCGTCCACGACAGGGAGGGCAAGAGACCCAGTACTTC. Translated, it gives CASTRPRQGGQETQYF.

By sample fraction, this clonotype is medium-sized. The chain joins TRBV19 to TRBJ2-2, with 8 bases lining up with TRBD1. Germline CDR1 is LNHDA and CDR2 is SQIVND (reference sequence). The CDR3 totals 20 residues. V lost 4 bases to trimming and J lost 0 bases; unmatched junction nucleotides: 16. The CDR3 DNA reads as TGTGCCAGTAGTACACCCCTTACCGGGACAGGTATATCGAACACCGGGGAGCTGTTTTTT. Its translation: CASSTPLTGTGISNTGELFF.

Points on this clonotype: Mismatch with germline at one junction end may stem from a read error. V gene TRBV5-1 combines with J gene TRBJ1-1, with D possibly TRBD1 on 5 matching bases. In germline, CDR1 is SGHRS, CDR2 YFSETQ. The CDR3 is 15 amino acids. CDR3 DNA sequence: TGCGCCAGCAGCTCTACCGGGACGGTAAACACTAAAGCTTTCTTT. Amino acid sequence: CASSSTGTVNTKAFF. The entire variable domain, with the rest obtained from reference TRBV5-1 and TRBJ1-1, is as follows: KAGVTQTPRYLIKTRGQQVTLSCSPISGHRSVSWYQQTPGQGLQFLFEYFSETQRNKGNFPGRFSGRQFSNSRSEMNVSTLELGDSALYLCASSSTGTVNTKAFFGQGTRLTVV.

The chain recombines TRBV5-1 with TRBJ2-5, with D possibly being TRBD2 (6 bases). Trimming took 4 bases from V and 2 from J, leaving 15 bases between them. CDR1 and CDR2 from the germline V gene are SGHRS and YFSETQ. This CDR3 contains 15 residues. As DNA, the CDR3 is TGCGCCAGCAGCCGGGGGAGAGGTCCGCAAGAGACCCAGTACTTC. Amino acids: CASSRGRGPQETQYF.

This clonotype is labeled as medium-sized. The CDR3 DNA sequence: TGCAGCGTTGAGGACAGAAACTACGAGCAGTACTTC. Translated: CSVEDRNYEQYF. The V and J genes are TRBV29-1 and TRBJ2-7; possible D gene TRBD1, 6 bases. The V and J ends lost 3 bases and 3 bases respectively, with 9 bases between them. The CDR3 sequence is 12 residues long. The germline V gene encodes CDR1 SQVTM and CDR2 ANQGSEA.

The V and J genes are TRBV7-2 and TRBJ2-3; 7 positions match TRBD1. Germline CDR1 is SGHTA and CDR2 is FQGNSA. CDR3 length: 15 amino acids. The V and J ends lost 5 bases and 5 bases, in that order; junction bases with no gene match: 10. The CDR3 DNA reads TGTGCCAGCAGCCAAATAGGGGGCGAGGGAGATACGCAGTATTTT. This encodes CASSQIGGEGDTQYF. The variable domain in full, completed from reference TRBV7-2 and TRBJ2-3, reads GAGVSQSPSNKVTEKGKDVELRCDPISGHTALYWYRQSLGQGLEFLIYFQGNSAPDKSGLPSDRFSAERTGGSVSTLTIQRTQQEDSAVYLCASSQIGGEGDTQYFGPGTRLTVL.

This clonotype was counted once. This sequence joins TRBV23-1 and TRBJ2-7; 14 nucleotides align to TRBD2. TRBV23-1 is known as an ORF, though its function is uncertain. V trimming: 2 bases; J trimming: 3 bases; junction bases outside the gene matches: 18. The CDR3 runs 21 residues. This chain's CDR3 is CASSQGGHHPTSGRAHYEQYF. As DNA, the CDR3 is TGCGCCAGCAGTCAAGGGGGGCACCACCCGACTAGCGGGAGGGCCCACTACGAGCAGTACTTC.

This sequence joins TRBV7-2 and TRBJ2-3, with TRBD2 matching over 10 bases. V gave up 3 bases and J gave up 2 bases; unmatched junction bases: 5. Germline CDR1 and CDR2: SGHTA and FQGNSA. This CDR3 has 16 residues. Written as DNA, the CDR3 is TGTGCCAGCAGCTTCACTAGCGGGATCAACACAGATACGCAGTATTTT. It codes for CASSFTSGINTDTQYF.

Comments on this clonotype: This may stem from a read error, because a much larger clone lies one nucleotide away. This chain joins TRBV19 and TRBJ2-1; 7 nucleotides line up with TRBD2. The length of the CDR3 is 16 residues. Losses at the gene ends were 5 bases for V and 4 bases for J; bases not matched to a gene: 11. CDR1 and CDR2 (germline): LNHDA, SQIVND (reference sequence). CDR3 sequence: CASSPPGLSGYNEQFF. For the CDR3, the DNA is TGTGCCAGTAGTCCTCCGGGACTATCGGGGTACAATGAGCAGTTCTTC.

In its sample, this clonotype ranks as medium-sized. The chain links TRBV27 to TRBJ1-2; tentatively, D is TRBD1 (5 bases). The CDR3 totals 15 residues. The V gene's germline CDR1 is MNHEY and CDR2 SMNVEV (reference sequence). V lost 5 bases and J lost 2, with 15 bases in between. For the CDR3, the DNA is TGTGCCAGCAGTCCAGGACATGGCTGGAACTATGGCTACACCTTC. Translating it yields CASSPGHGWNYGYTF.

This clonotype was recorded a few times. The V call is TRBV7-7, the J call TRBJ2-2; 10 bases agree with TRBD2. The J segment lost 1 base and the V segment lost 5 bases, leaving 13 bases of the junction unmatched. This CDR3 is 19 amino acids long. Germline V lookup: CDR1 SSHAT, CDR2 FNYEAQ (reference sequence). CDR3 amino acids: CASSLLGQVAGGNTGELFF. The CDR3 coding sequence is TGTGCCAGCAGCCTTCTGGGCCAAGTAGCGGGAGGGAACACCGGGGAGCTGTTTTTT.

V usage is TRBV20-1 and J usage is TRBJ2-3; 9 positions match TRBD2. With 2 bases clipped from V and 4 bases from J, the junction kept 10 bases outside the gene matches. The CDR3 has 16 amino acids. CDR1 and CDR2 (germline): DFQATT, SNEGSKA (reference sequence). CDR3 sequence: CSARPPSGRQADTQYF. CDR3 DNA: TGCAGTGCTAGACCACCAAGCGGGAGGCAGGCAGATACGCAGTATTTT.

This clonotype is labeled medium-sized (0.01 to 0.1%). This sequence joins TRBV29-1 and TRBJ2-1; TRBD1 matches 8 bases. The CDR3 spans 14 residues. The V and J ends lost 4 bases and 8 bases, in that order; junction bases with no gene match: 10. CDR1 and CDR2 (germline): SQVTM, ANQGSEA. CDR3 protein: CSVVGRGLVDEQFF. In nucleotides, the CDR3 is TGCAGCGTTGTTGGCAGGGGGCTAGTGGATGAGCAGTTCTTC.

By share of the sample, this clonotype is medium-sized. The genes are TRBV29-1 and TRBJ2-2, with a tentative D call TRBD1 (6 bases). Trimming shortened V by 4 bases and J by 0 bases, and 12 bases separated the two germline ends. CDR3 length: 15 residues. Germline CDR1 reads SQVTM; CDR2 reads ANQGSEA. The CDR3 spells CSVVNPGANTGELFF. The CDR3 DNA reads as TGCAGCGTTGTTAACCCAGGGGCGAACACCGGGGAGCTGTTTTTT.